Each of the 5 T cell receptor beta chains below was sequenced from the same sample in a study of T cell responses to AZD1222 COVID-19 vaccine (dated by TCRdb to 2020 to 2023). The library was made by the immunoSEQ multiplex PCR assay. The immuneACCESS repertoire file appears here via TCRdb, limited to in-frame rearrangements. These files lack a portion of the clones; in checked studies, under half of the deficit traces to unresolved V genes, and the cause of the others is not known. The sample profile shows 75,000 to 95,000 clones; roughly 87% of them were found once. Clones ranked in the top ten supply about 5% of the sample. According to the study, the label for this sample's time point signals: about 28 days (+/-7) after the second vaccine dose. The source was peripheral blood, collected 28 days after the second AZD1222 dose. The origin of the receptors is an adult who received the AZD1222 COVID-19 vaccine.

The genes are TRBV19 and TRBJ1-1, with 7 bases that match TRBD1. Germline loops: CDR1 LNHDA, CDR2 SQIVND (reference sequence). V was pared by 5 bases and J by 8 bases, with 14 bases of the junction left unmatched. CDR3 length: 15 amino acids. In nucleotides, the CDR3 is TGTGCCAGTAGTGCCGACAGGGAAGGTGTGTCCGAAGCTTTCTTT. This gives the protein CASSADREGVSEAFF.

This chain joins TRBV18 and TRBJ1-4, with 7 bases identical to TRBD1. This CDR3 contains 15 residues. CDR1 is KGHSH and CDR2 is LQKENI in the germline V gene. V gave up 3 bases and J gave up 5 bases; unmatched junction bases: 6. The CDR3 loop is CASSPRDSQNEKLFF. CDR3 nucleotide sequence: TGTGCCAGCTCACCCCGGGACAGTCAGAATGAAAAACTGTTTTTT.

CDR3 residues: CASDSLIRTSGEYSYEQYF. Written as DNA, the CDR3 is TGTGCCAGCGACAGTTTAATTCGGACTAGCGGGGAATACTCCTACGAGCAGTACTTC. The chain uses TRBV28 and TRBJ2-7; 12 bases fit TRBD2. The CDR3 contains 19 residues. Germline-derived CDR1 and CDR2 are MDHEN and SYDVKM. With 8 bases clipped from V and 0 bases from J, the junction kept 17 bases outside the gene matches. Based on the CDR3 plus reference TRBV28 and TRBJ2-7, the full variable domain is DVKVTQSSRYLVKRTGEKVFLECVQDMDHENMFWYRQDPGLGLRLIYFSYDVKMKEKGDIPEGYSVSREKKERFSLILESASTNQTSMYLCASDSLIRTSGEYSYEQYFGPGTRLTVT.

The gene calls are TRBV28 and TRBJ1-2, with 8 nucleotides matching TRBD1. With V trimmed by 9 bases and J by 0 bases, 6 bases remained unmatched. CDR3 size: 14 residues. Per the germline V gene, CDR1 is MDHEN and CDR2 is SYDVKM. CDR3 residues: CASKGTGANYGYTF. CDR3 nucleotides: TGTGCCAGTAAAGGGACAGGAGCTAACTATGGCTACACCTTC.

The chain has TRBV7-9 and TRBJ1-5; D is unresolved. The CDR3 sequence is 16 residues long. The ends were cut back, 1 base at V and 2 bases at J, with 12 bases in the middle. Germline V gives CDR1 SEHNR, CDR2 FQNEAQ (reference sequence). CDR3 sequence reads: CASSLGEGSGNQPQHF. Written as DNA, the CDR3 is TGTGCCAGCAGCTTAGGCGAAGGGTCCGGCAATCAGCCCCAGCATTTT. The full variable domain, rest sourced from reference TRBV7-9 and TRBJ1-5, is DTGVSQNPRHKITKRGQNVTFRCDPISEHNRLYWYRQTLGQGPEFLTYFQNEAQLEKSRLLSDRFSAERPKGSFSTLEIQRTEQGDSAMYLCASSLGEGSGNQPQHFGDGTRLSIL.